Each of the 20 T cell receptor beta chains below was sequenced from the same sample in a study of beta chain features in type 1 diabetes. Study-level findings and limits: Shortening that was moderate but significant affected the TCRB CDR3s of Type 1 diabetes patients in all four CD4+ subsets.

These TCRs are of unknown antigen specificity. Since all of the isolated RNA was reverse transcribed, expressed TCRB transcripts were what got sequenced. Using immunoSEQ multiplex PCR, the repertoire was profiled, and TCRdb retains in-frame clones only, with some absent. The table shows 350,000 to 450,000 clones, with roughly 13% occurring only once. Sequenced sample: naive CD4+ T cells from blood. The receptor set was obtained from a woman aged 18-29 years with type 1 diabetes.

This clone turned up a few times. Here the CDR3 DNA reads TGTGCCAGCAGCGTAGCTCTCTCTCCGGGGGCGCAGTATTTT. Protein: CASSVALSPGAQYF. The chain employs TRBV9 and TRBJ2-3; possible D gene TRBD2, 6 bases. The V gene's germline CDR1 is SGDLS and CDR2 YYNGEE. Trimming took off 0 bases at V and 10 bases at J, with 15 bases between the two ends. This CDR3 has 14 amino acids.

This clone was detected a few times. V usage is TRBV5-1 and J usage is TRBJ2-4; 8 bases align to TRBD2. Germline V gene data show CDR1 as SGHRS and CDR2 as YFSETQ. J was trimmed by 10 bases and V by 0 bases; bases with no gene match: 9. This CDR3 is built from 15 residues. The CDR3 sequence is CASSLASGSNAIQYF. CDR3 DNA sequence: TGCGCCAGCAGCTTGGCCAGCGGGAGTAACGCGATTCAGTACTTC.

The chain uses TRBV6-1 and TRBJ1-1; D might be TRBD1 (5 bases). This CDR3 is 15 amino acids long. V dropped 2 bases and J dropped 5 bases, with 15 bases sitting between them. Germline CDR1 and CDR2: MNHNS and SASEGT. CDR3 sequence: CASSEPGRKETEAFF. The DNA of the CDR3 is TGTGCCAGCAGTGAACCAGGGAGGAAGGAAACTGAAGCTTTCTTT.

With regard to this clone: One end of the junction is discordant with germline, which a read error may explain. This chain joins TRBV7-2 and TRBJ1-1; D unclear. Germline V CDR1 and CDR2: SGHTA, FQGNSA. The CDR3 runs 14 residues. The CDR3 DNA reads TGTGCCAGCAGCTTTTTTGGGGAGAACGCTGAAGCTTTCTTT. It translates to CASSFFGENAEAFF.

This chain uses TRBV7-9 with TRBJ2-7; maybe TRBD2 (6 bases). Trimming took off 5 bases at V and 5 bases at J, with 13 bases between the two ends. The CDR3 length is 13 residues. Germline V gene lookup returns CDR1 SEHNR and CDR2 FQNEAQ (reference sequence). In DNA form, the CDR3 reads TGTGCCAGCAGCGCGGGGCAGGACGACGAGCAGTACTTC. Its protein product is CASSAGQDDEQYF.

This clone was recorded a few times. The chain combines TRBV7-2 with TRBJ2-1, with TRBD2 as a possible D gene (5 bases). Germline V lookup: CDR1 SGHTA, CDR2 FQGNSA. V was clipped by 5 bases and J by 5 bases, with 10 bases between them. The CDR3 covers 13 residues. The CDR3 nucleotides are TGTGCCAGCAGCCCGGCTAGCCACAATGAGCAGTTCTTC. It translates to CASSPASHNEQFF.

The gene calls are TRBV5-1 and TRBJ2-7; 14 bases fit TRBD2. Trimming removed 4 bases from V and 4 bases from J; junction bases left unmatched: 7. Germline CDR1 SGHRS, CDR2 YFSETQ. The CDR3 consists of 16 residues. This chain's CDR3 is CASSRGGLAGAYEQYF. CDR3 DNA: TGCGCCAGCAGCCGGGGGGGACTAGCGGGAGCATACGAGCAGTACTTC.

This chain joins TRBV7-6 and TRBJ2-1, with D perhaps TRBD2 (5 bases). Germline CDR1 and CDR2: SGHVS and FNYEAQ. V lost 1 base and J lost 7, with 17 bases in between. The CDR3 runs 16 residues. Here the CDR3 DNA reads TGTGCCAGCAGCTTAGTGGCGGGTACGACGGGGAATGAGCAGTTCTTC. Residues: CASSLVAGTTGNEQFF.

The chain carries TRBV5-1 and TRBJ1-1; 8 bases align to TRBD1. The CDR3 loop spans 13 amino acids. Germline lookup yields CDR1 SGHRS and CDR2 YFSETQ. V was clipped by 2 bases and J by 6 bases; unmatched bases: 3. CDR3 in DNA: TGCGCCAGCAGCTTACAGGGGGAAGCTGAAGCTTTCTTT. It yields the protein CASSLQGEAEAFF.

This clone was observed a few times. The V gene is TRBV5-1, the J gene TRBJ2-2; no clear D. Germline lookup yields CDR1 SGHRS and CDR2 YFSETQ. V shed 2 bases and J shed 4 bases, with 6 bases lying between them. The CDR3 totals 13 residues. Here the CDR3 DNA reads TGCGCCAGCAGCTTCCTCGGCACCGGGGAGCTGTTTTTT. It translates to CASSFLGTGELFF.

The chain couples TRBV11-2 to TRBJ1-5; no clear D. V was clipped by 4 bases and J by 7 bases, with 11 bases between them. The CDR3 totals 13 residues. CDR1 is SGHAT and CDR2 is FQNNGV in the germline V gene. Written as DNA, the CDR3 is TGTGCCAGCAGCTCCCAAGAGAGGCAGCCCCAGCATTTT. Amino acid sequence: CASSSQERQPQHF.

This clone was picked up a small number of times. V is TRBV19 and J is TRBJ2-7; D is perhaps TRBD2 (5 bases). Germline V gene data show CDR1 as LNHDA and CDR2 as SQIVND (reference sequence). The V end was cut by 3 bases, the J end by 3 bases, with 9 bases between. CDR3 length: 13 residues. The chain's CDR3 is CASSIGERYEQYF. The CDR3 coding sequence is TGTGCCAGTAGTATCGGGGAACGCTACGAGCAGTACTTC. The whole variable domain, remainder taken from reference TRBV19 and TRBJ2-7, is DGGITQSPKYLFRKEGQNVTLSCEQNLNHDAMYWYRQDPGQGLRLIYYSQIVNDFQKGDIAEGYSVSREKKESFPLTVTSAQKNPTAFYLCASSIGERYEQYFGPGTRLTVT.

This sequence joins TRBV10-2 and TRBJ2-7; D ambiguous. V lost 7 bases to trimming and J lost 1 base, with 17 bases between them. The germline V gene has CDR1 WSHSY and CDR2 SAAADI. The CDR3 loop spans 15 amino acids. The CDR3 DNA reads TGCGCCAGCACCCCGTCCCCGACTGCATCCTACGAGCAGTACTTC. Encoded protein: CASTPSPTASYEQYF.

The table lists this clone with a few counts. This sequence joins TRBV21-1 and TRBJ2-7; the table calls TRBD1, which could not be checked here. TRBV21-1 counts as a pseudogene. The CDR3 runs 13 residues. This chain's CDR3 is CASIDTGSYEQYF. CDR3 bases: TGTGCCAGCATCGATACAGGGTCCTACGAGCAGTACTTC.

This clone turned up a few times. This chain links TRBV4-2 with TRBJ2-2; D is ambiguous. In germline, CDR1 is LGHNA, CDR2 YNFKEQ. The CDR3 is made up of 12 amino acids. V lost 3 bases and J lost 7, with 6 bases in between. CDR3: CASSHEVGELFF. The CDR3 coding sequence is TGTGCCAGCAGCCACGAGGTCGGGGAGCTGTTTTTT.

This clone was recorded a few times. Other DNA sequences in the sample encode the same CDR3. The J gene is TRBJ2-7, the V gene TRBV7-9; D remains ambiguous. CDR1 and CDR2 from the germline V gene are SEHNR and FQNEAQ (reference sequence). This CDR3 has 11 residues. Trimming removed 6 bases at V and 4 bases at J, with 7 bases between. The CDR3 DNA is TGTGCCAGCAGTCCCGGTTACGAGCAGTACTTC. Its translation: CASSPGYEQYF.

The chain carries TRBV11-2 and TRBJ2-1, with D hard to call. Per germline, CDR1 SGHAT and CDR2 FQNNGV. This CDR3 is built from 12 residues. Trimming shortened V by 0 bases and J by 15 bases, and 12 bases separated the two germline ends. The CDR3 nucleotides read TGTGCCAGCAGCTTAGATCGGAAAGAGGCGTTCTTC. It codes for CASSLDRKEAFF. Combining the CDR3 with reference TRBV11-2 and TRBJ2-1 gives the whole variable domain EAGVAQSPRYKIIEKRQSVAFWCNPISGHATLYWYQQILGQGPKLLIQFQNNGVVDDSQLPKDRFSAERLKGVDSTLKIQPAKLEDSAVYLCASSLDRKEAFFGPGTRLTVL.

This CDR3 is CASSIKPVAGGYNEQFF. DNA for the CDR3: TGTGCCAGTAGTATAAAACCAGTAGCGGGGGGCTACAATGAGCAGTTCTTC. The genes are TRBV19 and TRBJ2-1, with 10 positions matching TRBD2. Per the germline V gene, CDR1 is LNHDA and CDR2 is SQIVND (reference sequence). This CDR3 is built from 17 residues. The trim removed 2 bases at V and 3 bases at J, leaving 7 bases unmatched.

This clone has more than one count but fewer than ten. CDR3 DNA sequence: TGTGCCATCAGTCCGGGACACTATGAAGAGACCCAGTACTTC. Translated: CAISPGHYEETQYF. This chain connects TRBV10-3 to TRBJ2-5; TRBD1 might be the D (6 bases). Germline loops: CDR1 ENHRY, CDR2 SYGVKD. This CDR3 has 14 amino acids. Trimming pared 5 bases from V and 3 bases from J, leaving 13 bases between.

About this clone itself: Other DNA sequences in the same sample also yield this CDR3. This chain connects TRBV5-1 to TRBJ1-6; D remains unclear. The CDR3 totals 15 residues. Trimming took 2 bases from V and 8 from J, leaving 14 bases between them. In germline, CDR1 is SGHRS, CDR2 YFSETQ. CDR3 sequence: CASSLSGNVDSPLHF. As DNA, the CDR3 is TGCGCCAGCAGCTTATCAGGAAATGTTGATTCACCCCTCCACTTT.